Below, one T cell receptor beta chain is given with its context. V dropped 4 bases and J dropped 5; count of bases not matched to a gene: 8. There are 15 residues in the CDR3. The germline V gene has CDR1 SGHDN and CDR2 FVKESK. Libraries were prepared by immunoSEQ multiplex PCR; TCRdb keeps only in-frame clonotypes and omits some of them. The sample lists under 850,000 clones; approximately 87% were seen once. This specimen comes from a study of shared T cell receptors in the human thymus. These same data were also listed under a study on human thymus T cells.

The chain is built from TRBV14 and TRBJ2-7; TRBD1 matches 10 bases. Sequenced sample: thymocytes. The TCR was taken from a boy younger than two with a congenital heart defect. The CDR3 spells CASSPPGQGYHEQYF. The CDR3 DNA is TGTGCCAGCAGCCCTCCGGGACAGGGGTACCACGAGCAGTACTTC.